The 6 T cell receptor beta chains reported below all come from one sample, sequenced in a study of OX40 agonist ivuxolimab in advanced cancers. The library relied on the immunoSEQ multiplex PCR assay. In its TCRdb copy, this immuneACCESS table keeps in-frame sequences only and misses some clones. Where compared with another copy, unresolved V genes explain less than half of these, and the others have no known cause. This sample has roughly 70,000 clones in its table, and 87% of those were observed once. 2% to 2.5% of the sample lies in the top ten. The sequences come from CD4+ or CD8+ T cells sorted from blood, collected in a trial of the OX40 agonist ivuxolimab. These receptors were collected from an adult with an advanced solid tumor such as melanoma, head and neck, liver or kidney cancer.

The V and J genes are TRBV28 and TRBJ2-2, with 7 bases identical to TRBD2. The V segment lost 7 bases and the J segment 2 bases; nucleotides outside the gene matches: 7. This CDR3 has 15 amino acids. CDR1 and CDR2 (germline): MDHEN, SYDVKM. CDR3 sequence: CASTYVGLNTGELFF. CDR3 coding DNA: TGTGCCAGCACATACGTGGGACTAAACACCGGGGAGCTGTTTTTT.

The rearrangement uses TRBV5-1 and TRBJ2-4, with D hard to call. Per germline, CDR1 SGHRS and CDR2 YFSETQ. V shed 4 bases and J shed 2 bases, with 13 bases lying between them. This CDR3 is built from 15 residues. This chain's CDR3 is CASSLIPGSKNIQYF. CDR3 nucleotide sequence: TGCGCCAGCAGCCTCATCCCGGGTTCCAAAAACATTCAGTACTTC.

The V gene is TRBV7-2, the J gene TRBJ1-4, with TRBD1 identical over 10 bases. The trim removed 5 bases at V and 6 bases at J, leaving 6 bases unmatched. Germline CDR1 is SGHTA and CDR2 is FQGNSA. The CDR3 spans 15 residues. Here the CDR3 reads CASSLDRGTHEKLFF. The CDR3 bases are TGTGCCAGCAGCCTGGACAGGGGGACTCATGAAAAACTGTTTTTT. Based on the CDR3 plus reference TRBV7-2 and TRBJ1-4, the full variable domain is GAGVSQSPSNKVTEKGKDVELRCDPISGHTALYWYRQSLGQGLEFLIYFQGNSAPDKSGLPSDRFSAERTGGSVSTLTIQRTQQEDSAVYLCASSLDRGTHEKLFFGSGTQLSVL.

The chain employs TRBV5-1 and TRBJ2-1; D possibly uses TRBD1 or TRBD2 (5 bases each). Germline lookup yields CDR1 SGHRS and CDR2 YFSETQ. Trimming removed 7 bases at V and 5 bases at J, with 16 bases between. The CDR3 totals 14 residues. Here the CDR3 DNA reads TGCGCCAGCTGTGGGGGTTCGGAAGACAATGAGCAGTTCTTC. It codes for CASCGGSEDNEQFF.

V usage is TRBV18 and J usage is TRBJ2-2, with a tentative D call TRBD1 (5 bases). CDR1 is KGHSH, CDR2 LQKENI, per germline. Trimming stripped 4 bases from V and 2 bases from J, with 5 bases between. The CDR3 spans 13 residues. CDR3 amino acids: CASSRGNTGELFF. The DNA of the CDR3 is TGTGCCAGCTCACGGGGCAACACCGGGGAGCTGTTTTTT.

The chain joins TRBV6-6 to TRBJ2-6, with D uncertain. With 6 bases removed from V and 2 bases from J, the gap between germline ends came to 11 bases. From germline, CDR1 is MNHNY and CDR2 SVGAGI (reference sequence). There are 15 residues in the CDR3. The CDR3 region has the DNA TGTGCCAGCAGACTTCCCTCAGCTGGGGCCAACGTCCTGACTTTC. Translated: CASRLPSAGANVLTF.